The next 16 T cell receptor beta chains were all read from a single sample in a study of brain metastases from non-small cell lung cancer. Libraries were prepared by immunoSEQ multiplex PCR; TCRdb keeps only in-frame clonotypes and omits some of them. Here the sample spans under 3,500 clones, 88% being singletons. Sequenced material: primary lung tumor tissue. These receptors all stem from a donor at least 40 years old with non-small cell lung cancer.

The chain joins TRBV6-2 or TRBV6-3 to TRBJ1-1; D is undetermined. Trimming shortened V by 4 bases and J by 7 bases, and 16 bases separated the two germline ends. The CDR3 is 14 residues long. Per the germline V gene, CDR1 is MNHEY and CDR2 is SVGEGT. The CDR3 spells CASSLAQTSIEAFF. The CDR3 nucleotides read TGTGCCAGCAGTTTGGCTCAGACCAGCATTGAAGCTTTCTTT.

The chain combines TRBV28 with TRBJ1-6, with 7 bases matching TRBD1. There are 17 residues in the CDR3. Germline V gene data show CDR1 as MDHEN and CDR2 as SYDVKM. Trimming removed 6 bases from V and 0 bases from J; junction bases left unmatched: 8. CDR3 loop: CASRPETGSSYNSPLHF. CDR3 in DNA: TGTGCCAGCAGACCGGAGACAGGGAGCTCCTATAATTCACCCCTCCACTTT.

The chain couples TRBV12-3 or TRBV12-4 to TRBJ1-1; no clear D. The CDR3 has 12 amino acids. With 8 bases removed from V and 6 bases from J, the gap between germline ends came to 13 bases. CDR3 DNA sequence: TGTGCCAGCTGGCGGCCCCCGGCTGAAGCTTTCTTT. It translates to CASWRPPAEAFF.

The V gene is TRBV14, the J gene TRBJ2-7; TRBD2 matches at 9 bases. Germline V gives CDR1 SGHDN, CDR2 FVKESK. Unmatched junction bases numbered 0, after V lost 1 base and J lost 8 bases. CDR3 length: 12 residues. As DNA, the CDR3 is TGTGCCAGCAGCCAAGCTAGCGGGAAGCAGTACTTC. Translation: CASSQASGKQYF.

V and J are TRBV9 and TRBJ2-1, with 12 bases aligning to TRBD2. Germline CDR1 is SGDLS and CDR2 is YYNGEE. The CDR3 extends over 16 amino acids. V gave up 3 bases and J gave up 4 bases; unmatched junction bases: 5. The CDR3 region is CASSDRLAGVYNEQFF. In DNA, the CDR3 is TGTGCCAGCAGCGATCGACTAGCGGGAGTATACAATGAGCAGTTCTTC.

The chain recombines TRBV7-2 with TRBJ1-2; 9 nucleotides match TRBD1. There are 13 residues in the CDR3. After removal of 4 bases from V and 8 bases from J, the junction contained 5 bases not matched to a gene. Germline V gene data show CDR1 as SGHTA and CDR2 as FQGNSA. Here the CDR3 reads CASSSGQGGGYTF. The CDR3 DNA reads as TGTGCCAGCAGCTCGGGACAGGGTGGCGGCTACACCTTC.

The chain joins TRBV30 to TRBJ1-2; D not certain. Germline assignment: CDR1 GTSNPN and CDR2 SVGIG (reference sequence). This CDR3 has 14 residues. V was cut by 0 bases and J by 0 bases, with 8 bases left in between. CDR3: CAWSVNRANYGYTF. As DNA, the CDR3 is TGTGCCTGGAGTGTAAACAGAGCTAACTATGGCTACACCTTC.

This chain joins TRBV15 and TRBJ2-1; D call uncertain. V lost 2 bases to trimming and J lost 10 bases, with 15 bases between them. The germline CDR1 and CDR2 sequences are LNHNV and YYDKDF (reference sequence). There are 14 residues in the CDR3. CDR3 residues: CATSRFREFGEQFF. The DNA for the CDR3 is TGTGCCACCAGCAGATTTAGGGAATTCGGCGAGCAGTTCTTC. The full variable domain, in which reference TRBV15 and TRBJ2-1 provide the parts outside the CDR3, is DAMVIQNPRYQVTQFGKPVTLSCSQTLNHNVMYWYQQKSSQAPKLLFHYYDKDFNNEADTPDNFQSRRPNTSFCFLDIRSPGLGDTAMYLCATSRFREFGEQFFGPGTRLTVL.

V gene TRBV6-2 or TRBV6-3 combines with J gene TRBJ2-7; 11 nucleotides match TRBD2. CDR3 length: 15 amino acids. CDR1 is MNHEY and CDR2 is SVGEGT in the germline V gene. V was clipped by 6 bases and J by 2 bases; unmatched bases: 6. The CDR3 reads CASSSGTSGPYEQYF. The DNA of the CDR3 is TGTGCCAGCAGCTCCGGGACTAGCGGACCCTACGAGCAGTACTTC.

Comment on this clone: Compared with germline, one end of the junction differs, possibly owing to a read error. V is TRBV18 and J is TRBJ1-6; D ambiguous. CDR3 length: 13 amino acids. Germline V gene sequence: CDR1 KGHSH, CDR2 LQKENI. The CDR3 coding sequence is TGTGCCAGCTCACCAATGTTTAGGAACCAGATAGCTTTC. Its translation: CASSPMFRNQIAF.

This chain uses TRBV30 with TRBJ1-1, with D maybe TRBD1 (6 bases). This CDR3 is 10 amino acids long. V was shortened by 3 bases and J by 10 bases, with 9 bases between the two germline ends. The germline gives CDR1 GTSNPN, CDR2 SVGIG (reference sequence). CDR3 coding DNA: TGTGCCTGGAGCAGGGGTAGAGCTTTCTTT. It encodes CAWSRGRAFF.

The chain recombines TRBV6-6 with TRBJ2-5; D call uncertain. This CDR3 is 13 amino acids long. The V gene's germline CDR1 is MNHNY and CDR2 SVGAGI (reference sequence). With 5 bases removed from V and 8 bases from J, the gap between germline ends came to 15 bases. This CDR3 is CASSHKAGGTQYF. The CDR3 DNA follows: TGTGCCAGCAGTCACAAAGCCGGTGGAACCCAGTACTTC.

The CDR3 sequence is CASYRPAEAFF. The CDR3 region has the DNA TGTGCCAGCTATAGGCCGGCTGAAGCTTTCTTT. V gene TRBV28 combines with J gene TRBJ1-1, with D uncertain. Germline CDR1 and CDR2: MDHEN and SYDVKM. V was clipped by 8 bases and J by 6 bases, with 10 bases between them. The CDR3 consists of 11 residues.

The chain combines TRBV6-4 with TRBJ2-3, with 7 nucleotides matching TRBD2. This CDR3 contains 14 residues. Germline-derived CDR1 and CDR2 are MRHNA and SNTAGT. J lost 2 bases, V lost 5 bases, and 4 bases had no gene match. The CDR3 protein is CASSQAGYTDTQYF. In nucleotides, the CDR3 is TGTGCCAGCAGTCAAGCGGGGTACACAGATACGCAGTATTTT.

The chain employs TRBV27 and TRBJ2-1; no definite D call. CDR1 and CDR2 from the germline V gene are MNHEY and SMNVEV (reference sequence). Trimming removed 6 bases at V and 0 bases at J, with 9 bases between. The CDR3 has 14 amino acids. The CDR3, as DNA: TGTGCCAGCAGCCCCGAAAGCTCCTACAATGAGCAGTTCTTC. Amino acids: CASSPESSYNEQFF.

Concerning this clone: A read error may account for a junction end that differs from germline. The chain joins TRBV6-5 to TRBJ1-1; D not certain. CDR1 and CDR2 (germline): MNHEY, SVGAGI. The CDR3 runs to 14 residues. CDR3 nucleotides: TGTGCCAGCAGTTACAAATCAGTGAACACTAAAGCTTTCTTT. This gives the protein CASSYKSVNTKAFF.